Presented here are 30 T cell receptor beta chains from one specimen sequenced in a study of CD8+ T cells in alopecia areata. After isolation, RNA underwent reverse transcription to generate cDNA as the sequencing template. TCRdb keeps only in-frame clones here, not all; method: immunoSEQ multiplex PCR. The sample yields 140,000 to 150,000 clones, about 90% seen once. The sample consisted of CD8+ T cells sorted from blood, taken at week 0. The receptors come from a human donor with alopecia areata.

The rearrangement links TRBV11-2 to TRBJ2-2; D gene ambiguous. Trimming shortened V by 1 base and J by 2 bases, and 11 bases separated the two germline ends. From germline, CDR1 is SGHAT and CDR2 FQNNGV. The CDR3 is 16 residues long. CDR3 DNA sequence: TGTGCCAGCAGCTTAGGTTATCAGACTAACACCGGGGAGCTGTTTTTT. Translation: CASSLGYQTNTGELFF. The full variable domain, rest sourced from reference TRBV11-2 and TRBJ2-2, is EAGVAQSPRYKIIEKRQSVAFWCNPISGHATLYWYQQILGQGPKLLIQFQNNGVVDDSQLPKDRFSAERLKGVDSTLKIQPAKLEDSAVYLCASSLGYQTNTGELFFGEGSRLTVL.

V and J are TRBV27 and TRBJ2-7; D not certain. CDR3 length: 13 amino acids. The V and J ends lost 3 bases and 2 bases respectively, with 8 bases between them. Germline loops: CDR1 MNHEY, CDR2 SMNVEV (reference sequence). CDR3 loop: CASSFAPAYEQYF. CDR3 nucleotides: TGTGCCAGCAGTTTTGCGCCAGCCTACGAGCAGTACTTC.

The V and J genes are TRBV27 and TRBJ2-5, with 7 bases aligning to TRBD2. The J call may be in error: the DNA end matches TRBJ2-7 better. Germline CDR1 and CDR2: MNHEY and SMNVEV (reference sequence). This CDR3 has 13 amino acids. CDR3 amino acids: CASSRTSSYEQYF. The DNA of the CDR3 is TGTGCCAGCAGTAGGACTAGTTCCTACGAGCAGTACTTC.

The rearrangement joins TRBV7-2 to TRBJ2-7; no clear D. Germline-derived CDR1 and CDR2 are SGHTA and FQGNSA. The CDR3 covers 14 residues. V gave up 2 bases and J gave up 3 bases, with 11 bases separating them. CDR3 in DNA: TGTGCCAGCAGCTTAACCGGCACTATCTACGAGCAGTACTTC. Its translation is CASSLTGTIYEQYF.

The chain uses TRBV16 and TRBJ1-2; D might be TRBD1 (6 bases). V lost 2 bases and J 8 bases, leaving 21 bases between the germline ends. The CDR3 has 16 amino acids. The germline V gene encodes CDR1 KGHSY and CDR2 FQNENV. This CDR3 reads CASSQNLQGNPAGYTF. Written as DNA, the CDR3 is TGTGCCAGCAGCCAAAACCTACAGGGCAACCCCGCCGGCTACACCTTC.

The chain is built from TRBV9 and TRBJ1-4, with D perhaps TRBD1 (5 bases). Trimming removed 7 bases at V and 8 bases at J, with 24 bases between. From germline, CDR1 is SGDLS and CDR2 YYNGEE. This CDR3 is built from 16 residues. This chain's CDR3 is CASATGLPGVAEKLFF. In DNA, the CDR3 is TGTGCCAGCGCCACAGGACTCCCGGGGGTTGCAGAAAAACTGTTTTTT.

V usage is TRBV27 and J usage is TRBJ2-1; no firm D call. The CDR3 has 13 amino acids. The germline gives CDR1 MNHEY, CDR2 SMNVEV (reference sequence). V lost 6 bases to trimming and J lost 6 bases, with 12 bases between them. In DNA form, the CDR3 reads TGTGCCAGCAGCACCTTTAGCTTCAATGAGCAGTTCTTC. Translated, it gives CASSTFSFNEQFF.

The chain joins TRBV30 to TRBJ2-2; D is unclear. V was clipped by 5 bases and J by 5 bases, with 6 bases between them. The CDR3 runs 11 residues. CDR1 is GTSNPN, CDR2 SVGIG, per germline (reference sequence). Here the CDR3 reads CAWVRTGELFF. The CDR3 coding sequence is TGTGCCTGGGTCAGAACCGGGGAGCTGTTTTTT.

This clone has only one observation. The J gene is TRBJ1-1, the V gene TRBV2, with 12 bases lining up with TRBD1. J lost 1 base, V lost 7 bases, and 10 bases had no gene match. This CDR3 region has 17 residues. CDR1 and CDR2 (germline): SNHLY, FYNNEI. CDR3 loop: CASTETGQGATNTEAFF. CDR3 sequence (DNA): TGTGCCAGCACCGAAACGGGACAGGGGGCGACGAACACTGAAGCTTTCTTT.

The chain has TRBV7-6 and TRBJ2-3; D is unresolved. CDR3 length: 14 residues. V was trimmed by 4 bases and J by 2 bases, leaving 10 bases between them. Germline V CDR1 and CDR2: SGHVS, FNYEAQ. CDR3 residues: CASSSNPFTDTQYF. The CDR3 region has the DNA TGTGCCAGCAGCTCCAATCCCTTCACAGATACGCAGTATTTT.

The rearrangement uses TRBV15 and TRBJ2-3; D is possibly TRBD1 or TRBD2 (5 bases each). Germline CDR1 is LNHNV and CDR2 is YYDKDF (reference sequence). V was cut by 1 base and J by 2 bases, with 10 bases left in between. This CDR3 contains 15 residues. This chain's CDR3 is CATSRGGTITDTQYF. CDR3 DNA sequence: TGTGCCACCAGCAGAGGGGGGACGATCACAGATACGCAGTATTTT. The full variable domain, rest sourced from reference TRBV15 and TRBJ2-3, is DAMVIQNPRYQVTQFGKPVTLSCSQTLNHNVMYWYQQKSSQAPKLLFHYYDKDFNNEADTPDNFQSRRPNTSFCFLDIRSPGLGDTAMYLCATSRGGTITDTQYFGPGTRLTVL.

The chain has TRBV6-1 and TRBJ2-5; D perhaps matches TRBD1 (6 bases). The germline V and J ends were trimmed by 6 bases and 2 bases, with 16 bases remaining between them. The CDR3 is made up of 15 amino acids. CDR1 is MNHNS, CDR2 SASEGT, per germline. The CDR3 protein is CASSQIGTSQETQYF. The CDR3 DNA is TGTGCCAGCAGCCAGATCGGGACAAGTCAAGAGACCCAGTACTTC.

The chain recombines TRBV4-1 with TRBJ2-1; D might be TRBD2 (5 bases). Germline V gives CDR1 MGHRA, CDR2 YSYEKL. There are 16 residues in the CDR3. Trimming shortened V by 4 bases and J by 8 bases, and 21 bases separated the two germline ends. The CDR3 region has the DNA TGCGCCAGCAGCCCCAAGATATCCGGGATTCGGGATGAGCAGTTCTTC. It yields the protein CASSPKISGIRDEQFF.

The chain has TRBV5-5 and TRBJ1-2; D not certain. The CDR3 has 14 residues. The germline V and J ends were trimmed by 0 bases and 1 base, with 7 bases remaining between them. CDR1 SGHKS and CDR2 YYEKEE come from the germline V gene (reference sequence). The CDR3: CASSLADDNYGYTF. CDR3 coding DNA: TGTGCCAGCAGCTTGGCCGACGATAACTATGGCTACACCTTC.

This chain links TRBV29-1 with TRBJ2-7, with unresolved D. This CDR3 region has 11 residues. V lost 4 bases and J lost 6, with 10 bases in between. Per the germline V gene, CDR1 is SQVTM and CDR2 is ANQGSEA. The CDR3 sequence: CSVVIFPEQYF. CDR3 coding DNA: TGCAGCGTTGTAATTTTCCCCGAGCAGTACTTC.

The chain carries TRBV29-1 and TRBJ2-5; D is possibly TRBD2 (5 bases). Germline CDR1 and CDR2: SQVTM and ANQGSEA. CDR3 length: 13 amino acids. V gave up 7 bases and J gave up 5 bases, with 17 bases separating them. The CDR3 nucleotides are TGCAGCGCCGCCTCCGGGGTTGGGGAGACCCAGTACTTC. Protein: CSAASGVGETQYF.

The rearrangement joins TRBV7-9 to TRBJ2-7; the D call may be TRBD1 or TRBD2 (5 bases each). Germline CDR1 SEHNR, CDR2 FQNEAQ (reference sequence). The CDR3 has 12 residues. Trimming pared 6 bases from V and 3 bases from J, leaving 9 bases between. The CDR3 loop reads CASRGTDYEQYF. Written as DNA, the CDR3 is TGTGCCAGCAGGGGGACCGACTACGAGCAGTACTTC.

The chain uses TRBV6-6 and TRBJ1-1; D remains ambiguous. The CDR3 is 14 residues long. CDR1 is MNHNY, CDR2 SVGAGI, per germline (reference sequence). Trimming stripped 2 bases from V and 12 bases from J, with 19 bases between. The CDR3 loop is CASSYPDRSPVTFF. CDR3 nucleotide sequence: TGTGCCAGCAGTTACCCCGACCGTTCTCCCGTCACTTTCTTT.

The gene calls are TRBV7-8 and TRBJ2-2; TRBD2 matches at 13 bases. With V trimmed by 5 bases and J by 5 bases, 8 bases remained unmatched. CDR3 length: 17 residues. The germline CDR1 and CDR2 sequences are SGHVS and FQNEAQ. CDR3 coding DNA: TGTGCCAGCAGCGCAAAAGGACTAGCGGGAGTAACCGGGGAGCTGTTTTTT. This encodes CASSAKGLAGVTGELFF.

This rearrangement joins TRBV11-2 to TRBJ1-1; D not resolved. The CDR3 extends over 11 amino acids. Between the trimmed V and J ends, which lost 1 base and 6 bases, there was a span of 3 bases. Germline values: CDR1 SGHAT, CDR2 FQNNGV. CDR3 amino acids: CASSLGPEAFF. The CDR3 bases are TGTGCCAGCAGCTTAGGCCCTGAAGCTTTCTTT.

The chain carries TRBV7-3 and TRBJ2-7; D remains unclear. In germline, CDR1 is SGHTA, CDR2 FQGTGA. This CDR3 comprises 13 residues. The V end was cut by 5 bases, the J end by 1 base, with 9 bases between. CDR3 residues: CASSQDESYEQYF. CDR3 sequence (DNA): TGTGCCAGCAGCCAGGACGAATCCTACGAGCAGTACTTC.

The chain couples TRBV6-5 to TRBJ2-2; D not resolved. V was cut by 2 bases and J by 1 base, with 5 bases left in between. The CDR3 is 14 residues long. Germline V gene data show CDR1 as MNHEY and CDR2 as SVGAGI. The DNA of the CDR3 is TGTGCCAGCAGTTACACACTGAACACCGGGGAGCTGTTTTTT. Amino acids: CASSYTLNTGELFF.

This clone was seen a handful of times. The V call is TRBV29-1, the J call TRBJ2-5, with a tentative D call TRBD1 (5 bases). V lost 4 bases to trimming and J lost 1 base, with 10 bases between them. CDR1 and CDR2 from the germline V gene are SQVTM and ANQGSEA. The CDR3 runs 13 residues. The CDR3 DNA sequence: TGCAGCGTTGTACCCAGGGCCCAAGAGACCCAGTACTTC. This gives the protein CSVVPRAQETQYF.

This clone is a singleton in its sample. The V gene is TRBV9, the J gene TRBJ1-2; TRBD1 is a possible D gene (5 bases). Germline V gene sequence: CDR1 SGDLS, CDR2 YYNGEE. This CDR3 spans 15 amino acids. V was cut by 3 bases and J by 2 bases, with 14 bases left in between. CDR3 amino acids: CASSGPTGANYGYTF. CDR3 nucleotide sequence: TGTGCCAGCAGCGGCCCCACCGGGGCAAACTATGGCTACACCTTC. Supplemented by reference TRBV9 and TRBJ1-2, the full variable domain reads DSGVTQTPKHLITATGQRVTLRCSPRSGDLSVYWYQQSLDQGLQFLIQYYNGEERAKGNILERFSAQQFPDLHSELNLSSLELGDSALYFCASSGPTGANYGYTFGSGTRLTVV.

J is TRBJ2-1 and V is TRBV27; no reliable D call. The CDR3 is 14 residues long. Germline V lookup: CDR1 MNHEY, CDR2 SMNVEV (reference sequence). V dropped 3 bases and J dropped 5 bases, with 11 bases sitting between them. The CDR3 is CASSLAGLNNEQFF. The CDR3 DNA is TGTGCCAGCAGTTTGGCAGGATTAAACAATGAGCAGTTCTTC.

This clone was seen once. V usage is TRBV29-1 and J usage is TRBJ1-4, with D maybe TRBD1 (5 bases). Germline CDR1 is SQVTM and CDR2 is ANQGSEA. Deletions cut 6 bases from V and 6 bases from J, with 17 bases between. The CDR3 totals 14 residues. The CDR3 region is CSVIQAGEDEKLFF. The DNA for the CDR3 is TGCAGCGTAATACAGGCTGGAGAAGATGAAAAACTGTTTTTT.

CDR3 protein: CASSLYRLDTEAFF. For the CDR3, the DNA is TGTGCCAGCAGTTTATACAGGCTTGATACTGAAGCTTTCTTT. The rearrangement uses TRBV27 and TRBJ1-1, with D possibly being TRBD1 (5 bases). The germline gives CDR1 MNHEY, CDR2 SMNVEV (reference sequence). V lost 1 base, J lost 5 bases, and 11 bases lay in between. This CDR3 region has 14 residues.

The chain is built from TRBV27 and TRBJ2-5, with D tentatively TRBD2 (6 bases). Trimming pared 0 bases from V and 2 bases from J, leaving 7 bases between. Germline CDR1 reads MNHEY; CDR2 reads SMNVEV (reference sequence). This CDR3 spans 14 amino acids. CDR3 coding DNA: TGTGCCAGCAGTTTATCCGGGGGACAAGAGACCCAGTACTTC. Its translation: CASSLSGGQETQYF.

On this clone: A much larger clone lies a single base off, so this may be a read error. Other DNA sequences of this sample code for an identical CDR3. The CDR3, as DNA: TGTGCCAGCAGCTTAGGGCAGGGGGCCTACGAGCAGTACTTC. Translated, it gives CASSLGQGAYEQYF. The chain couples TRBV7-6 to TRBJ2-7; 7 nucleotides align to TRBD1. This CDR3 region has 14 residues. CDR1 is SGHVS, CDR2 FNYEAQ, per germline. Trimming cost V 1 base and J 2 bases; bases outside gene matches: 2.

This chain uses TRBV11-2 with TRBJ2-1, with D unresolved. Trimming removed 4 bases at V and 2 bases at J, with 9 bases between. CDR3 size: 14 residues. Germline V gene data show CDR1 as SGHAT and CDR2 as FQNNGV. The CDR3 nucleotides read TGTGCCAGCAGCTATACCTTGACCTACAATGAGCAGTTCTTC. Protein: CASSYTLTYNEQFF.